The entry below gives a single T cell receptor (beta chain) sequence along with its context. Its antigen is as yet unknown. Sequencing was performed with immunoSEQ multiplex PCR; in TCRdb, only in-frame clones are kept and a portion is missing. The profile covers 70,000 to 95,000 clones, with roughly nine tenths appearing a single time and roughly 0.5% taken by the ten largest. The sample originates from a study of OX40 agonist ivuxolimab in advanced cancers. General observations from the study: Among some nonresponders, normalized T-cell clonal expansion was also low. With doses of 0.1-3.0 mg/kg, partial responders showed among the lowest clonal expansion.

Blood specimens came from baseline, cycle 4 day 1, and cycle 7 day 1. Looked up from germline, CDR1 is LNHDA and CDR2 is SQIVND (reference sequence). The CDR3 contains 15 residues. This TCR derives from an adult with an advanced solid tumor such as melanoma, head and neck, liver or kidney cancer. V gene TRBV19 combines with J gene TRBJ2-5; D perhaps matches TRBD1 (5 bases). Matching the DNA end better, TRBJ2-7 makes the J call doubtful. Sequenced material: CD4+ or CD8+ T cells sorted from blood, taken in a trial of the OX40 agonist ivuxolimab. This CDR3 reads CASSIKGRESYEQYF. The CDR3 nucleotides read TGTGCCAGTAGTATTAAGGGCAGGGAATCCTACGAGCAGTACTTC.